This T cell receptor beta chain derives from a study of blood T cell repertoires in COVID-19. Study-wide background: Sites in the United States, Italy and Spain provided acute and convalescent COVID-19 samples.

CDR1 and CDR2 (germline): ENHRY, SYGVKD. J was trimmed by 7 bases and V by 11 bases; bases with no gene match: 21. The CDR3 loop spans 18 amino acids. Clones were sequenced by immunoSEQ multiplex PCR, and TCRdb holds only the in-frame ones, with some missing. The repertoire holds 300,000 or so clones, over 75% seen once, with 1% in the top ten. This clone was seen only once. The chain has TRBV10-3 and TRBJ2-1; 12 bases fit TRBD2. Source material: peripheral blood. This TCR derives from a man aged 45-65 years with active or convalescent COVID-19. DNA for the CDR3: TGTGCCTCACGGACCTTACTAGCGGGAGGAGGCGGTGGTAATGAGCAGTTCTTC. Its translation: CASRTLLAGGGGGNEQFF.